This T cell receptor beta chain stems from a study of blood T cell repertoires in COVID-19. Study-wide context: COVID-19 samples, acute and convalescent, were from the United States, Italy and Spain.

Those enrolled in Seattle joined during active infection and were followed longitudinally afterward. The CDR3 has 14 amino acids. The V segment lost 4 bases and the J segment 2 bases; nucleotides outside the gene matches: 3. The germline CDR1 and CDR2 sequences are KGHDR and SFDVKD. Original processing notes: Reference gene primer amplification gave estimated nucleated cell counts. The data were produced by immunoSEQ multiplex PCR, yet TCRdb's version contains in-frame clones alone and is incomplete. V and J calls and clone size are given by that table; D and trimming were obtained from the DNA. The data contain some 140,000 clones, 65% to 90% of them singletons.

This clonotype was obtained from a woman in her sixties with COVID-19, enrolled during active disease. This chain links TRBV24-1 with TRBJ1-1, with 7 bases fitting TRBD1. Sequenced material: peripheral blood. The CDR3 DNA reads TGTGCCACCAGTGAGACAGGGAGCAACACTGAAGCTTTCTTT. It encodes CATSETGSNTEAFF.